The rows below give T cell receptor beta chains drawn from one sample of a study of T cells after yellow fever vaccination. Each CDR3 protein gets one entry after TCRdb re-called the 5' RACE reads with MiXCR. This sample carries 300,000 to 450,000 distinct CDR3 sequences, 7% to 9% of them seen once, and the ten largest clones take 15% to 20%. The material was PBMCs, obtained about 41 days after the first yellow fever vaccination. These receptors were taken from a man younger than 35 who received the YFV17D yellow fever vaccine. CDR3s include the opening cysteine and the closing phenylalanine or tryptophan. Each record gives: clone size, V gene, D gene, J gene, CDR3 DNA, CDR3 protein. The D gene is left open where the match is weak. Part of the rows lack a size; the others show once, few, many or a class for expanded clones.

abundance: few
v_gene: TRBV7-8
d_gene: -
j_gene: TRBJ1-4
CDR3nt: TGTGCCAGCAGCCGGGCCGGGGGAAAACTGTTTTTT
CDR3aa: CASSRAGGKLFF

abundance: -
v_gene: TRBV6-1
d_gene: TRBD2
j_gene: TRBJ2-3
CDR3nt: TGTGCCAGCAGTCCCCCCCCAGCGGGGAGCACAGATACGCAGTATTTT
CDR3aa: CASSPPPAGSTDTQYF

abundance: -
v_gene: TRBV5-1
d_gene: TRBD2
j_gene: TRBJ2-5
CDR3nt: TGCGCCAGCAGCCGGACGACTAGCGGCCCGCAAGAGACCCAGTACTTC
CDR3aa: CASSRTTSGPQETQYF

abundance: few
v_gene: TRBV12-3/TRBV12-4
d_gene: -
j_gene: TRBJ1-3
CDR3nt: TGTGCCAGCAGTTCACAGGGTCCCCTCGGAAACACCATATATTTT
CDR3aa: CASSSQGPLGNTIYF

abundance: few
v_gene: TRBV5-4
d_gene: TRBD2
j_gene: TRBJ2-3
CDR3nt: TGTGCCAGCAGCAAGCGGGGGGAGGGCACAGATACGCAGTATTTT
CDR3aa: CASSKRGEGTDTQYF

abundance: -
v_gene: TRBV7-2
d_gene: -
j_gene: TRBJ2-3
CDR3nt: TGTGCCAGCAGCTTAGCGCGGGACTCAGGGGAGGATTTT
CDR3aa: CASSLARDSGEDF

abundance: -
v_gene: TRBV7-2
d_gene: -
j_gene: TRBJ1-5
CDR3nt: TGTGCCAGCAGCGCCAGGGGAGGGGAGGGCAATCAGCCCCAGCATTTT
CDR3aa: CASSARGGEGNQPQHF

abundance: -
v_gene: TRBV4-2
d_gene: TRBD2
j_gene: TRBJ2-3
CDR3nt: TGTGCCAGCAGCCCACGAAGCCGACTAGCGGGGGGGTACACAGATACGCAGTATTTT
CDR3aa: CASSPRSRLAGGYTDTQYF

abundance: few
v_gene: TRBV5-6
d_gene: -
j_gene: TRBJ1-2
CDR3nt: TGTGCCAGCAGCTCCCGCCAGGGGATACCTTATGGCTACACCTTC
CDR3aa: CASSSRQGIPYGYTF

abundance: many
v_gene: TRBV18
d_gene: TRBD2
j_gene: TRBJ2-3
CDR3nt: TGTGCCAGCTCACCGTTAGCGGGGGGGCTGGATACGCAGTATTTT
CDR3aa: CASSPLAGGLDTQYF

abundance: -
v_gene: TRBV20-1
d_gene: TRBD1
j_gene: TRBJ2-1
CDR3nt: TGCAGTGCAACCGTACAGGGGGCTTTAATTGTCGATGAGCAGTTCTTC
CDR3aa: CSATVQGALIVDEQFF

abundance: -
v_gene: TRBV5-1
d_gene: TRBD2
j_gene: TRBJ2-5
CDR3nt: TGCGCCAGCAGTCCGCGCGGGGGAGCAGCAGAGACCCAGTACTTC
CDR3aa: CASSPRGGAAETQYF

abundance: few
v_gene: TRBV5-4
d_gene: -
j_gene: TRBJ1-6
CDR3nt: TGTGCCAGCAGCTTGGACCGGGCTTCACCCCTCCACTTT
CDR3aa: CASSLDRASPLHF

abundance: few
v_gene: TRBV7-2
d_gene: -
j_gene: TRBJ1-3
CDR3nt: TGTGCCAGCAGCTTAGCGTCGGGATTATCTGGAAACACCATATATTTT
CDR3aa: CASSLASGLSGNTIYF

abundance: -
v_gene: TRBV4-3
d_gene: -
j_gene: TRBJ2-5
CDR3nt: TGCGCCAGCAGCCAAGATTTGTCAACAGGGGAGACCCAGTACTTC
CDR3aa: CASSQDLSTGETQYF

abundance: few
v_gene: TRBV7-7
d_gene: TRBD1
j_gene: TRBJ2-2
CDR3nt: TGTGCCAGCAGCCGGGACAGGGGTGGCACCGGGGAGCTGTTTTTT
CDR3aa: CASSRDRGGTGELFF

abundance: few
v_gene: TRBV29-1
d_gene: -
j_gene: TRBJ2-5
CDR3nt: TGCAGCGTGGGTTTGGAGGCGGACGGTCCAGAGACCCAGTACTTC
CDR3aa: CSVGLEADGPETQYF

abundance: few
v_gene: TRBV5-1
d_gene: TRBD2
j_gene: TRBJ2-7
CDR3nt: TGCGCCAGCAGCTTGGAGGTGCTAGCGGGGGCTGAGCAGTACTTC
CDR3aa: CASSLEVLAGAEQYF

abundance: -
v_gene: TRBV5-1
d_gene: -
j_gene: TRBJ2-6
CDR3nt: TGCGCCAGCAGCTTGGGGTTGGCCAGTAGCTCTGGGGCCAACGTCCTGACTTTC
CDR3aa: CASSLGLASSSGANVLTF

abundance: -
v_gene: TRBV10-3
d_gene: TRBD2
j_gene: TRBJ2-3
CDR3nt: TGTGCCATCAGTGATTTCGAGCGGGGGGGCCTCAAAGATACGCAGTATTTT
CDR3aa: CAISDFERGGLKDTQYF

abundance: -
v_gene: TRBV2
d_gene: -
j_gene: TRBJ2-1
CDR3nt: TGTGCCAGCAGTGGGGTGGCCTCCTACAATGAGCAGTTCTTC
CDR3aa: CASSGVASYNEQFF

abundance: -
v_gene: TRBV7-8
d_gene: -
j_gene: TRBJ2-3
CDR3nt: TGTGCCAGCAGACTCATGGGGCAGGGAGATACGCAGTATTTT
CDR3aa: CASRLMGQGDTQYF

abundance: few
v_gene: TRBV12-3/TRBV12-4
d_gene: -
j_gene: TRBJ1-2
CDR3nt: TGTGCCAGCAGTTTTGGAACAGGGCATGGCTACACCTTC
CDR3aa: CASSFGTGHGYTF

abundance: few
v_gene: TRBV6-1
d_gene: -
j_gene: TRBJ1-5
CDR3nt: TGTGCCAGCCAATTCGATAGCAATCAGCCCCAGCATTTT
CDR3aa: CASQFDSNQPQHF

abundance: few
v_gene: TRBV20-1
d_gene: TRBD2
j_gene: TRBJ2-1
CDR3nt: TGCAGTGCTAGTCTGCTAGCGGGGGGCATCTACAATGAGCAGTTCTTC
CDR3aa: CSASLLAGGIYNEQFF

abundance: once
v_gene: TRBV7-2
d_gene: -
j_gene: TRBJ2-1
CDR3nt: TGTGCCAGCAGCTTAGACCCACTATACAATGAGCAGTTCTTC
CDR3aa: CASSLDPLYNEQFF

abundance: -
v_gene: TRBV20-1
d_gene: -
j_gene: TRBJ2-1
CDR3nt: TGCAGTGCTAGAGGAGGGTTGCGACTTAGGGACTCCTACAATGAGCAGTTCTTC
CDR3aa: CSARGGLRLRDSYNEQFF

abundance: -
v_gene: TRBV29-1
d_gene: TRBD2
j_gene: TRBJ2-1
CDR3nt: TGCAGCGCCGAACTAGCGGGGCATAACAATGAGCAGTTCTTC
CDR3aa: CSAELAGHNNEQFF

abundance: -
v_gene: TRBV12-3/TRBV12-4
d_gene: -
j_gene: TRBJ1-1
CDR3nt: TGTGCCAGCAGTTACGACAGGAGGATGAACACTGAAGCTTTCTTT
CDR3aa: CASSYDRRMNTEAFF

abundance: -
v_gene: TRBV27
d_gene: -
j_gene: TRBJ1-4
CDR3nt: TGTGCCAGCACGCAGTCCTACAATGAAAAACTGTTTTTT
CDR3aa: CASTQSYNEKLFF

abundance: many
v_gene: TRBV9
d_gene: -
j_gene: TRBJ2-3
CDR3nt: TGTGCCAGCAGCTTCGGGAGCAGCACAGATACGCAGTATTTT
CDR3aa: CASSFGSSTDTQYF

abundance: -
v_gene: TRBV6-5
d_gene: -
j_gene: TRBJ2-2
CDR3nt: TGTGCCAGCAGCCATAGGCCGGGGCGGTATACAGGGACCGCGAACACCGGGGAGCTGTTTTTT
CDR3aa: CASSHRPGRYTGTANTGELFF

abundance: -
v_gene: TRBV7-9
d_gene: -
j_gene: TRBJ2-1
CDR3nt: TGTGCCAGCAGCTTAGAGCCCTCGTACAATGAGCAGTTCTTC
CDR3aa: CASSLEPSYNEQFF

abundance: few
v_gene: TRBV9
d_gene: -
j_gene: TRBJ1-5
CDR3nt: TGTGCCAGCAGCGAGACAGGAGACAATCAGCCCCAGCATTTT
CDR3aa: CASSETGDNQPQHF

abundance: few
v_gene: TRBV3-1
d_gene: -
j_gene: TRBJ1-5
CDR3nt: TGTGCCAGCAGCCAAGGTGTGTGGGGGCAGCCCCAGCATTTT
CDR3aa: CASSQGVWGQPQHF

abundance: -
v_gene: TRBV18
d_gene: -
j_gene: TRBJ2-1
CDR3nt: TGTGCCAGCTCACCCCTGGAAGGGTCCAACAATGAGCAGTTCTTC
CDR3aa: CASSPLEGSNNEQFF

abundance: -
v_gene: TRBV7-9
d_gene: TRBD2
j_gene: TRBJ2-3
CDR3nt: TGTGCCAGCAGCTCCGGGACTAGCGGTGATACGCAGTATTTT
CDR3aa: CASSSGTSGDTQYF

abundance: many
v_gene: TRBV5-6
d_gene: -
j_gene: TRBJ2-3
CDR3nt: TGTGCCAGCAGCCGGTGGGATACGCAGTATTTT
CDR3aa: CASSRWDTQYF

abundance: few
v_gene: TRBV29-1
d_gene: TRBD1
j_gene: TRBJ2-2
CDR3nt: TGCAGCGTTGAAAGAAGGGACAGGGTGGCCGGGGAGCTGTTTTTT
CDR3aa: CSVERRDRVAGELFF

abundance: -
v_gene: TRBV5-6
d_gene: -
j_gene: TRBJ1-5
CDR3nt: TGTGCCAGCAGCTTGGGAGGGCGGGCGTCAGGCAGCAATCAGCCCCAGCATTTT
CDR3aa: CASSLGGRASGSNQPQHF

abundance: few
v_gene: TRBV5-1
d_gene: -
j_gene: TRBJ2-5
CDR3nt: TGCGCCAGCAGCTCTACAGGGTTATACGAGACCCAGTACTTC
CDR3aa: CASSSTGLYETQYF

abundance: few
v_gene: TRBV11-2
d_gene: -
j_gene: TRBJ2-5
CDR3nt: TGTGCCAGCAGCTTGGGCGGGGGCCTCATATATCAAATGGGGGAGACCCAGTACTTC
CDR3aa: CASSLGGGLIYQMGETQYF

abundance: -
v_gene: TRBV5-1
d_gene: TRBD1
j_gene: TRBJ2-3
CDR3nt: TGCGCCAGCAGCTACGAACAGGGGTCAGATACGCAGTATTTT
CDR3aa: CASSYEQGSDTQYF